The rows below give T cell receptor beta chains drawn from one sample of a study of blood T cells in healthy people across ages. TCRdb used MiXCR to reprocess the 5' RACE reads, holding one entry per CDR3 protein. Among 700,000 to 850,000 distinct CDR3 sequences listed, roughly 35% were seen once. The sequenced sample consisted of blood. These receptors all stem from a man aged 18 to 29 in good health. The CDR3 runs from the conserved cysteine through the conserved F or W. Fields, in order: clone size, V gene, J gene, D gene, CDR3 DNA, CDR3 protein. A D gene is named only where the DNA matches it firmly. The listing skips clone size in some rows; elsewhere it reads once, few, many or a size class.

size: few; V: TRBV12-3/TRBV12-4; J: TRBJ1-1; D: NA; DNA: TGTGCCAGCAGTTTAGGACAAGGGGCAGATGAAGCTTTCTTT; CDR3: CASSLGQGADEAFF
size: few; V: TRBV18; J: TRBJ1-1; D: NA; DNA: TGTGCCAGCTCACCATTATTTGGGGAAGAGGGCACTGAAGCTTTCTTT; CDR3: CASSPLFGEEGTEAFF
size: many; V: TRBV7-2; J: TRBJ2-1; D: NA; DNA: TGTGCCAGCAGCCTGGCAGGGGTCTCCTACAATGAGCAGTTCTTC; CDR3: CASSLAGVSYNEQFF
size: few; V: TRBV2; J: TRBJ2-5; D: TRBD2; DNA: TGTGCCAGCAGACCCGGGACTAGCGACCAAGAGACCCAGTACTTC; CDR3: CASRPGTSDQETQYF
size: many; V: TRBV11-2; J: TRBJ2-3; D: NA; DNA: TGTGCCAGCAGCTCTTACTGGACAGATACGCAGTATTTT; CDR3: CASSSYWTDTQYF
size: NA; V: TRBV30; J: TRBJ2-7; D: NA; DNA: TGTGCCTGGAGCCAAGACAGGGAGGGGACGTACTTC; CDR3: CAWSQDREGTYF
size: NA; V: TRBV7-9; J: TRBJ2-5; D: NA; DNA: TGTGCCAGCAGCTTAGGTGGCGGATACTTCCAAGAGACCCAGTACTTC; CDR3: CASSLGGGYFQETQYF
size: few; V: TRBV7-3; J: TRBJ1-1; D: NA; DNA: TGTGCCAGCAGCTTATCAGGGACGGGGTCGAAAGCTTTCTTT; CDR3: CASSLSGTGSKAFF
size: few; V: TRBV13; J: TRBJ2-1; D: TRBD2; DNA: TGTGCCAGCCGGGGACTAAACAATGAGCAGTTCTTC; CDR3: CASRGLNNEQFF
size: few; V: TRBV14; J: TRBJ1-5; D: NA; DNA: TGTGCCAGCAGTCCCATCGGGGGTAATCAGCCCCAGCATTTT; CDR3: CASSPIGGNQPQHF
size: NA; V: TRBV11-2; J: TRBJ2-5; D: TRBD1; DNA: TGTGCCAGCAGAGGAGGGACAGGGGGACGGCTTCGGGAGACCCAGTACTTC; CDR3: CASRGGTGGRLRETQYF
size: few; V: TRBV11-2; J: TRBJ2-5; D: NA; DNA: TGTGCCAGCAGCTTGAGGGGCAGGGACCAGGCCCGCTACAATGAGCAGTACTTC; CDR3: CASSLRGRDQARYNEQYF
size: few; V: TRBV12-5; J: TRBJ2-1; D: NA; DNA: TGTGCTAGTGGTGTTGGGCGAAAAGGTGAGCAGTTCTTC; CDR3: CASGVGRKGEQFF
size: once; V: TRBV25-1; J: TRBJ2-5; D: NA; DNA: TGTGCCGCATCTATCGGAGCTGAGACCCAGTACTTC; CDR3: CAASIGAETQYF
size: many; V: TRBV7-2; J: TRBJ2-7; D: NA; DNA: TGTGCCAGCAGCTTAGGACAGGTCATCTACGAGCAGTACTTC; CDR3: CASSLGQVIYEQYF
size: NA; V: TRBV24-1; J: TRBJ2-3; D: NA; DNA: TGTGCCACCAGCGACGTAGGGACGGCAGATACGCAGTATTTT; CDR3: CATSDVGTADTQYF
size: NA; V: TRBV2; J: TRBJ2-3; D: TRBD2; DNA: TGTGCCAGCAGTGAAGTTGCTAGCGGGGTCAAAGATACGCAGTATTTT; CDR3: CASSEVASGVKDTQYF
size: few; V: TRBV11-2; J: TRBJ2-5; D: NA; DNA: TGTGCCAGCAGCTTAGACCGGAAAACCGGAGGAGAGACCCAGTACTTC; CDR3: CASSLDRKTGGETQYF